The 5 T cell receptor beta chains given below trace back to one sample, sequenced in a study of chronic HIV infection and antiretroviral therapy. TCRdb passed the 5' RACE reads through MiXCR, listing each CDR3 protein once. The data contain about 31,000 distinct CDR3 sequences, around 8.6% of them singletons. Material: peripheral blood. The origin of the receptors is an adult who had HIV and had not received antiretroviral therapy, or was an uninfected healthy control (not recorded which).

CDR3: CASSGVGDTQYF. CDR3 coding DNA: TGTGCCAGCAGTGGAGTAGGAGATACGCAGTATTTT. This sequence joins TRBV2 and TRBJ2-3; unclear D gene. The CDR3 is 12 residues long. Germline V gene data show CDR1 as SNHLY and CDR2 as FYNNEI. Trimming left V 4 bases short and J 5 bases short, with 7 bases between.

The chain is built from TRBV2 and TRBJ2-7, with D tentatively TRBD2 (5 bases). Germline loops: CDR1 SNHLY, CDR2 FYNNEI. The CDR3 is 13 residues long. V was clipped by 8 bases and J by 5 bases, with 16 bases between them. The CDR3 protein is CASAGDTDDEQYF. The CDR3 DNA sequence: TGTGCCAGCGCCGGGGATACTGATGACGAGCAGTACTTC.

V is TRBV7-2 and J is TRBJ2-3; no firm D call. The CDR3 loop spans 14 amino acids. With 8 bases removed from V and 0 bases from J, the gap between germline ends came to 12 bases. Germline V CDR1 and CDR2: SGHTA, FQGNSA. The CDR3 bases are TGTGCCAGCGGGCGAGGTGCTAGCACAGATACGCAGTATTTT. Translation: CASGRGASTDTQYF.

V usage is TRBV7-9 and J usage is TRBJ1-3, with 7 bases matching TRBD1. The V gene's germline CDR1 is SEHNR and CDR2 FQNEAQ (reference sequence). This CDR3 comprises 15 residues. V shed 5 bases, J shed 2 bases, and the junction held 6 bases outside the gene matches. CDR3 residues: CASSPGQRAGNTIYF. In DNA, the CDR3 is TGTGCCAGCAGCCCGGGACAGAGGGCTGGAAACACCATATATTTT.

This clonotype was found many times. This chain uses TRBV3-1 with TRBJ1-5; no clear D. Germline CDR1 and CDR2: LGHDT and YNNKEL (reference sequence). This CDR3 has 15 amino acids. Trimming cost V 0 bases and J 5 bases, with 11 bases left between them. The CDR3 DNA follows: TGTGCCAGCAGCCAAGATTTGGATCCCTATCAGCCCCAGCATTTT. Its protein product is CASSQDLDPYQPQHF.